Listed below are T cell receptor beta chains from one sample, sequenced in a study of cytomegalovirus exposure and HLA in healthy donors. Clones were sequenced by immunoSEQ multiplex PCR, and TCRdb holds only the in-frame ones, with some missing. Among more than 100,000 clones listed, approximately 78% were seen once. Sequencing was done on a sample of PBMCs. The receptors come from a woman in her thirties in good health and CMV-seropositive. CDR3s include the opening cysteine and the closing phenylalanine or tryptophan. D genes are given only for firm matches. Clone sizes are given selectively: once, few, many, or a class where the clone is expanded.

.	TRBV7-7	.	TRBJ1-6	TGTGCCAGCAGCTTAGAACGGAATTCACCCCTCCACTTT	CASSLERNSPLHF
TRBD1	TRBV7-2	.	TRBJ2-7	TGTGCCAGCAGCCCACGACGGGACAGAATCGAGCAGTACTTC	CASSPRRDRIEQYF
.	TRBV7-2	.	TRBJ1-1	TGTGCCAGCAGCTTAGCCGCCTCCAGGAACACTGAAGCTTTCTTT	CASSLAASRNTEAFF
.	TRBV5-1	few	TRBJ1-2	TGCGCCAGCAGTCGTTATACCGGACAGAAGTCCTATGGCTACACCTTC	CASSRYTGQKSYGYTF
.	TRBV2	.	TRBJ1-2	TGTGCCAGCAGTGTGGGGCAGGCCGACTATGGCTACACCTTC	CASSVGQADYGYTF
.	TRBV10-3	few	TRBJ2-6	TGTGCCATCAGTGCCATTCAGGGGTCTGGGGCCAACGTCCTGACTTTC	CAISAIQGSGANVLTF
TRBD1	TRBV25-1	.	TRBJ1-2	TGTGCCAGCAATCCTTCTGGGACAGGGGCGATTAACTATGGCTACACCTTC	CASNPSGTGAINYGYTF
.	TRBV27	.	TRBJ1-6	TGTGCCAGCAGTCCCTCATTGTGGGCGAATTCACCCCTCCACTTT	CASSPSLWANSPLHF
.	TRBV28	.	TRBJ1-5	TGTGCCAGCAGTTCCTCTCGGGACTTTTGGAGCAATCAGCCCCAGCATTTT	CASSSSRDFWSNQPQHF
TRBD2	TRBV5-6	.	TRBJ2-1	TGTGCCAGCATCGAGCGGGGGGGCCCGTACAATGAGCAGTTCTTC	CASIERGGPYNEQFF
.	TRBV7-2	.	TRBJ2-3	TGTGCCAGCAGCTCTGGACAGCCTAGCACAGATACGCAGTATTTT	CASSSGQPSTDTQYF
TRBD1	TRBV28	once	TRBJ1-6	TGTGCCAGCAGTTCACCAGGGGACCCGGGACAGAGTAATTCACCCCTCCACTTT	CASSSPGDPGQSNSPLHF
.	TRBV25-1	.	TRBJ1-5	TGTGCCAGCAGTGAATATGGGGGGGATCAGCCCCAGCATTTT	CASSEYGGDQPQHF
.	TRBV28	.	TRBJ2-7	TGTGCCAGCAGGCAACAGGGTTCCGAGCAGTACTTC	CASRQQGSEQYF
.	TRBV4-3	.	TRBJ2-7	TGCGCCAGCAGCCAAGTTATGGGACACGCCTACGAGCAGTACTTC	CASSQVMGHAYEQYF
TRBD2	TRBV6-6	.	TRBJ2-2	TGTGCCAGCACTGCGGGGGACTCCCCCGGGGAGCTGTTTTTT	CASTAGDSPGELFF
.	TRBV13	.	TRBJ2-1	TGTGCCAGCTATAGTAAGGGGCGCCTCTACAATGAGCAGTTCTTC	CASYSKGRLYNEQFF
.	TRBV10-3	once	TRBJ2-5	TGTGCCACCTCCGCTTCGGAAGAGACCCAGTACTTC	CATSASEETQYF
.	TRBV28	.	TRBJ2-5	TGTGCCAGCAGTTTAATAGAGAGAGAGACCCAGTACTTC	CASSLIERETQYF
.	TRBV9	.	TRBJ2-1	TGTGCCAGCAGCCCCAGAGCGGCCGGAAACAATGAGCAGTTCTTC	CASSPRAAGNNEQFF
TRBD2	TRBV11-2	.	TRBJ2-3	TGTGCCAGCAGCCTACGTCCGACGGCTAGCGGGCCTTGGGATACGCAGTATTTT	CASSLRPTASGPWDTQYF
.	TRBV4-2	.	TRBJ2-2	TGTGCCAGCAGCCCTCCAGGGTCGTATAGCACCGGGGAGCTGTTTTTT	CASSPPGSYSTGELFF
.	TRBV7-9	.	TRBJ1-2	TGTGCCAGCAGCCCCACCCTCCTGGGGGCGCAGGGCTACACCTTC	CASSPTLLGAQGYTF
.	TRBV19	.	TRBJ1-4	TGTGCCAGTAGGCCGCTCGGGGAAGAAAAACTGTTTTTT	CASRPLGEEKLFF
.	TRBV2	.	TRBJ1-2	TGTGCCAGCAGTGTCGGGAGGGGGATCGGCTACACCTTC	CASSVGRGIGYTF
TRBD1	TRBV10-3	.	TRBJ1-6	TGTGCCATCAGCCCGACAGGGCCCGTTAATTCACCCCTCCACTTT	CAISPTGPVNSPLHF
.	TRBV7-2	.	TRBJ1-2	TGTGCCAGCAGCCTGGAGGGTACCCCCTCCTATGGCTACACCTTC	CASSLEGTPSYGYTF
.	TRBV4-1	.	TRBJ2-3	TGCGCCAGCAGCCGGAGTGGGGGGACAGATACGCAGTATTTT	CASSRSGGTDTQYF
.	TRBV28	.	TRBJ1-1	TGTGCCAGCAGTTCGGGGGGGCCCCACAGCCCCAGGGCTGAAGCTTTCTTT	CASSSGGPHSPRAEAFF
.	TRBV13	few	TRBJ2-5	TGTGCCAGCAGCTTAGGCCTCACAGAGATCCAAGAGACCCAGTACTTC	CASSLGLTEIQETQYF
TRBD2	TRBV28	.	TRBJ2-1	TGTGCCAGCAGTTTACTAGCGGCCTACAATGAGCAGTTCTTC	CASSLLAAYNEQFF
.	TRBV5-1	.	TRBJ1-1	TGCGCCAGCAGCAGAGACAGGCCGGGGGGCACTGAAGCTTTCTTT	CASSRDRPGGTEAFF
.	TRBV4-1	.	TRBJ1-4	TGCGCCAGCAGAGGGGAGGTGGAAAAACTGTTTTTT	CASRGEVEKLFF
.	TRBV28	.	TRBJ1-2	TGTGCCAGCAACGGGGGATCTAACTATGGCTACACCTTC	CASNGGSNYGYTF
TRBD2	TRBV19	few	TRBJ2-1	TGTGCCAGTAGTCCCCGTGGGACTAGCGGGGGGGCCTACAATGAGCAGTTCTTC	CASSPRGTSGGAYNEQFF
.	TRBV15	few	TRBJ2-1	TGTGCCACCAGCAGAGTTACGAGCGGAGGGAGCAATGAGCAGTTCTTC	CATSRVTSGGSNEQFF
TRBD2	TRBV7-6	.	TRBJ2-2	TGTGCCAGCAGCTTAGGCCCTGGGACTAGCGGGGGGAGAGACACCGGGGAGCTGTTTTTT	CASSLGPGTSGGRDTGELFF
TRBD2	TRBV9	.	TRBJ2-3	TGTGCCAGCAGCGTAACTAGCGGGGCCACAGATACGCAGTATTTT	CASSVTSGATDTQYF
TRBD2	TRBV28	.	TRBJ2-7	TGTGCCAGCAGAGAAGTGGCTAGCGGCTACGAGCAGTACTTC	CASREVASGYEQYF
TRBD1	TRBV29-1	.	TRBJ1-4	TGCAGCGTTGTGACAGGGGTCGGGGAAAAACTGTTTTTT	CSVVTGVGEKLFF
.	TRBV5-6	.	TRBJ1-1	TGTGCCAGCAGCGTCCAGAACACTGAAGCTTTCTTT	CASSVQNTEAFF
TRBD2	TRBV4-1	.	TRBJ2-5	TGCGCCAGCAGCCCATCTAGCGGGGGGCAGCAGACCCAGTACTTC	CASSPSSGGQQTQYF
.	TRBV11-1	.	TRBJ2-1	TGTGCCAGCAGCGCCGACATAGGGCAGTTCTTC	CASSADIGQFF
TRBD1	TRBV5-5	once	TRBJ1-5	TGTGCCAGCAGCTTGGGGGGCCGACAGGGTCGCAATCAGCCCCAGCATTTT	CASSLGGRQGRNQPQHF
.	TRBV7-9	.	TRBJ1-4	TGTGCCAGCAGCTTAAGTTGGGCAGAAGAAAAACTGTTTTTT	CASSLSWAEEKLFF